This paragraph covers one T cell receptor beta chain sequence. The data derive from a study of blood T cell repertoires in COVID-19. Study context: Both acute and convalescent COVID-19 samples were obtained from the United States, Italy and Spain. T cells, B-cell-depleted T cells, or PBMCs provided the cDNA or gDNA that served as material.

Trimming removed 3 bases from V and 4 bases from J; junction bases left unmatched: 15. This CDR3 region has 17 residues. Germline loops: CDR1 SGHDT, CDR2 YYEEEE. How the authors handled the data: Reference gene primer amplification gave nucleated cell count estimates. The method was immunoSEQ multiplex PCR; TCRdb's version includes in-frame clones alone and lacks a portion of them. D and trimming come from the DNA, and the V and J calls and clone size come from that table. The sample yields 200,000 to 300,000 clones, 88% seen once. The V call is TRBV5-6, the J call TRBJ2-7; TRBD1 agrees at 8 bases. Material: peripheral blood. This TCR was sampled from a human donor in a cohort sampled during active COVID-19. The CDR3 bases are TGTGCCAGCAGCTCCCACTTCCGGGACAGGATATCGTACGAGCAGTACTTC. It encodes CASSSHFRDRISYEQYF.